One sample yielded the 26 T cell receptor beta chains listed below, sequenced in a study of siplizumab effects on memory and regulatory T cells. Here immunoSEQ multiplex PCR was the method, and the copy in TCRdb shows in-frame clones only, minus some. The table shows some 120,000 clones, with about 95% occurring only once. What was sequenced was non-Treg CD4+ T cells sorted from blood. These receptors originate from a human donor in good health.

The rearrangement links TRBV7-8 to TRBJ2-3; D is tentatively TRBD1 or TRBD2 (5 bases each). Between the trimmed V and J ends, which lost 1 base and 5 bases, there was a span of 10 bases. This CDR3 is built from 14 residues. Germline V lookup: CDR1 SGHVS, CDR2 FQNEAQ. The CDR3 protein is CASSLGDPVDTQYF. The CDR3 nucleotides read TGTGCCAGCAGCTTAGGGGACCCGGTAGATACGCAGTATTTT.

J is TRBJ1-5 and V is TRBV7-8, with D unclear. The length of the CDR3 is 12 residues. The germline gives CDR1 SGHVS, CDR2 FQNEAQ. The ends were cut back, 2 bases at V and 4 bases at J, with 3 bases in the middle. The CDR3 loop is CASSLFNQPQHF. CDR3 coding DNA: TGTGCCAGCAGCTTATTTAATCAGCCCCAGCATTTT.

The chain is built from TRBV5-1 and TRBJ1-6; possible D gene TRBD1, 6 bases. Deletions cut 3 bases from V and 13 bases from J, with 23 bases between. CDR3 length equals 16 residues. Germline-derived CDR1 and CDR2 are SGHRS and YFSETQ. The DNA of the CDR3 is TGCGCCAGCAGCTGGGGCCTCCGGGGGCCGACTTTTCCCCTCCACTTT. This sequence encodes CASSWGLRGPTFPLHF.

The chain combines TRBV4-1 with TRBJ1-4, with D uncertain. V lost 2 bases to trimming and J lost 8 bases, with 9 bases between them. The CDR3 loop spans 13 amino acids. CDR1 is MGHRA and CDR2 is YSYEKL in the germline V gene. The CDR3 is CASSQMRTEKLFF. The CDR3 bases are TGCGCCAGCAGCCAAATGCGCACAGAAAAACTGTTTTTT.

This sequence joins TRBV5-5 and TRBJ2-5, with 7 bases fitting TRBD1. This CDR3 is built from 14 residues. In germline, CDR1 is SGHKS, CDR2 YYEKEE (reference sequence). J gave up 4 bases and V 1 base, and 4 bases lay outside the gene matches. The CDR3 loop is CASSLTGVLETQYF. The CDR3 region has the DNA TGTGCCAGCAGCTTGACAGGGGTGTTAGAGACCCAGTACTTC.

J is TRBJ1-5 and V is TRBV6-1; D may be TRBD1 (5 bases). Per the germline V gene, CDR1 is MNHNS and CDR2 is SASEGT. V was clipped by 6 bases and J by 5 bases, with 11 bases between them. CDR3 length: 13 residues. CDR3 coding DNA: TGTGCCAGCAGGTTGGGGCGGGATCAGCCCCAGCATTTT. It encodes CASRLGRDQPQHF.

This chain uses TRBV7-3 with TRBJ2-7; 14 bases match TRBD2. V dropped 5 bases and J dropped 5; count of bases not matched to a gene: 11. There are 17 residues in the CDR3. CDR1 and CDR2 from the germline V gene are SGHTA and FQGTGA. The CDR3 sequence: CASSRTGLAGALHEQYF. In nucleotides, the CDR3 is TGTGCCAGCAGCCGTACGGGACTAGCGGGAGCTCTCCACGAGCAGTACTTC.

The CDR3 protein is CASLRDDSSGNTIYF. CDR3 sequence (DNA): TGTGCCAGCCTCCGCGACGATAGCTCTGGAAACACCATATATTTT. The rearrangement links TRBV5-5 to TRBJ1-3; D ambiguous. The V end was cut by 7 bases, the J end by 0 bases, with 14 bases between. Per germline, CDR1 SGHKS and CDR2 YYEKEE (reference sequence). The CDR3 runs to 15 residues.

This clone was detected only a few times. The J gene is TRBJ2-7, the V gene TRBV18; 8 bases are shared with TRBD1. J lost 4 bases, V lost 3 bases, and 8 bases had no gene match. The CDR3 loop spans 15 amino acids. From germline, CDR1 is KGHSH and CDR2 LQKENI. The CDR3 spells CASSPDREISYEQYF. CDR3 DNA: TGTGCCAGCTCACCGGACAGGGAAATTTCTTACGAGCAGTACTTC.

The J gene is TRBJ2-5, the V gene TRBV6-1, with 8 bases lining up with TRBD2. The CDR3 totals 14 residues. V was pared by 4 bases and J by 5 bases, with 6 bases of the junction left unmatched. Germline loops: CDR1 MNHNS, CDR2 SASEGT. The CDR3 DNA sequence: TGTGCCAGCAGTGCGGGACTAGGTTACGAGACCCAGTACTTC. Protein: CASSAGLGYETQYF.

DNA of the CDR3: TGTGCCAGTAGCAGGGGGCGGACCGGGGAGCTGTTTTTT. Residues: CASSRGRTGELFF. The rearrangement links TRBV19 to TRBJ2-2; 8 positions match TRBD1. The germline CDR1 and CDR2 sequences are LNHDA and SQIVND (reference sequence). CDR3 size: 13 residues. With 6 bases clipped from V and 5 bases from J, the junction kept 2 bases outside the gene matches.

The chain has TRBV28 and TRBJ1-1; D may be TRBD1 (5 bases). Germline V lookup: CDR1 MDHEN, CDR2 SYDVKM. The CDR3 totals 14 residues. The V gene lost 8 bases and the J gene lost 2 bases, with 15 bases spanning the gap. The CDR3 reads CASLFGTSNTEAFF. The CDR3 DNA follows: TGTGCCAGCCTATTCGGGACGAGTAACACTGAAGCTTTCTTT.

CDR3 amino acids: CASSYYLNSPLHF. The CDR3 nucleotides read TGTGCCAGCAGTTACTACCTTAATTCACCCCTCCACTTT. The rearrangement links TRBV6-5 to TRBJ1-6; D remains unclear. The CDR3 consists of 13 residues. Trimming left V 1 base short and J 6 bases short, with 4 bases between. In germline, CDR1 is MNHEY, CDR2 SVGAGI.

The V gene is TRBV5-1, the J gene TRBJ2-3; D might be TRBD1 or TRBD2, each matching 5 bases. Looked up from germline, CDR1 is SGHRS and CDR2 is YFSETQ. The length of the CDR3 is 15 residues. V was pared by 2 bases and J by 1 base, with 11 bases between. The CDR3 DNA is TGCGCCAGCAGCTTTGGGGGAAGCGGCACAGATACGCAGTATTTT. Translating it yields CASSFGGSGTDTQYF.

This clone was counted a few times. The J gene is TRBJ1-5, the V gene TRBV4-2, with 8 positions matching TRBD1. Trimming removed 0 bases from V and 5 bases from J; junction bases left unmatched: 6. The CDR3 is made up of 16 amino acids. CDR1 is LGHNA, CDR2 YNFKEQ, per germline. CDR3 coding DNA: TGTGCCAGCAGCCAAGACCTCGACAGGGGCGATCAGCCCCAGCATTTT. It translates to CASSQDLDRGDQPQHF.

V gene TRBV11-3 combines with J gene TRBJ2-7; 8 nucleotides line up with TRBD1. The germline V gene encodes CDR1 SGHNT and CDR2 YENEEA. Trimming cost V 8 bases and J 6 bases; bases outside gene matches: 6. The CDR3 spans 12 residues. CDR3: CASGYTGGEQYF. The CDR3 DNA reads TGTGCCAGCGGATACACAGGGGGCGAGCAGTACTTC.

This chain links TRBV5-1 with TRBJ2-7, with TRBD1 matching 7 bases. The V gene end was trimmed by 7 bases and the J gene end by 1 base; junction bases not matched to a gene: 8. The germline gives CDR1 SGHRS, CDR2 YFSETQ. The CDR3 consists of 14 residues. The CDR3 nucleotides read TGCGCCAGCGGATCCGGGACAGTTTCCTACGAGCAGTACTTC. It is translated as CASGSGTVSYEQYF.

The chain recombines TRBV5-1 with TRBJ1-2; 8 nucleotides agree with TRBD1. CDR3 length equals 13 residues. The ends lost 0 bases at V and 8 bases at J; junction bases unmatched: 3. Germline V lookup: CDR1 SGHRS, CDR2 YFSETQ. The CDR3 protein is CASSLAGGRGYTF. Written as DNA, the CDR3 is TGCGCCAGCAGCTTGGCAGGGGGCAGGGGCTACACCTTC.

CDR3 loop: CASSPQQASYEQYF. DNA for the CDR3: TGTGCCAGCAGCCCACAGCAAGCCTCCTACGAGCAGTACTTC. This chain joins TRBV11-3 and TRBJ2-7; D is undetermined. V lost 5 bases and J 0 bases, leaving 11 bases between the germline ends. CDR3 length equals 14 residues. Germline-derived CDR1 and CDR2 are SGHNT and YENEEA.

In its sample, this clone was seen a few times. V gene TRBV7-9 combines with J gene TRBJ1-2; D remains unclear. This CDR3 has 15 residues. In germline, CDR1 is SEHNR, CDR2 FQNEAQ (reference sequence). V was trimmed by 2 bases and J by 6 bases, leaving 16 bases between them. The CDR3 sequence: CASSLTTGGSDGYTF. CDR3 DNA: TGTGCCAGCAGCTTAACAACGGGAGGTTCGGATGGCTACACCTTC.

V gene TRBV6-5 combines with J gene TRBJ2-6; D not certain. The CDR3 is 13 amino acids. Germline V lookup: CDR1 MNHEY, CDR2 SVGAGI. With 8 bases removed from V and 1 base from J, the gap between germline ends came to 6 bases. Here the CDR3 reads CASGISGANVLTF. CDR3 coding DNA: TGTGCCAGCGGGATATCTGGGGCCAACGTCCTGACTTTC.

The J gene is TRBJ2-1, the V gene TRBV15; 7 positions agree with TRBD2. The length of the CDR3 is 19 residues. Losses at the gene ends were 1 base for V and 0 bases for J; bases not matched to a gene: 12. Looked up from germline, CDR1 is LNHNV and CDR2 is YYDKDF (reference sequence). The DNA of the CDR3 is TGTGCCACCAGCAGAGTTGGACTAGACCCTTTAAACTCCTACAATGAGCAGTTCTTC. Translating it yields CATSRVGLDPLNSYNEQFF.

The chain has TRBV6-5 and TRBJ2-3; a possible D gene is TRBD2 (5 bases). The V end lost 6 bases, the J end lost 2 bases, and 12 bases lay between the germline ends. Germline-derived CDR1 and CDR2 are MNHEY and SVGAGI. CDR3 length: 14 residues. As DNA, the CDR3 is TGTGCCAGCAGGCTAATGACTACCACAGATACGCAGTATTTT. This gives the protein CASRLMTTTDTQYF.

Here the CDR3 reads CASSTRATGNTIYF. CDR3 bases: TGTGCCAGCAGCACCCGGGCGACTGGAAACACCATATATTTT. The chain is built from TRBV14 and TRBJ1-3; D not certain. Trimming stripped 5 bases from V and 2 bases from J, with 10 bases between. The CDR3 totals 14 residues. Germline V gene data show CDR1 as SGHDN and CDR2 as FVKESK.

The chain has TRBV25-1 and TRBJ1-2, with 9 bases fitting TRBD1. V lost 0 bases and J lost 8; bases outside the gene matches: 7. The CDR3 runs 15 residues. The germline gives CDR1 MGHDK, CDR2 SYGVNS. This chain's CDR3 is CASSEYLRTGEGYTF. The CDR3 bases are TGTGCCAGCAGTGAATATCTCAGGACAGGGGAAGGCTACACCTTC.

The chain is built from TRBV5-8 and TRBJ2-7; TRBD2 agrees at 9 bases. Germline trimming cut 0 bases from V and 5 bases from J; bases unmatched to any gene: 6. Germline V gives CDR1 SGHTS, CDR2 YDEGEE. This CDR3 is built from 15 residues. The CDR3 bases are TGTGCCAGCAGCTTGGAGGGACTAGCCCCTAACGAGCAGTACTTC. Its translation: CASSLEGLAPNEQYF.